This TCR beta chain derives from a study of cytomegalovirus exposure and HLA in healthy donors. The PCR ran on 60 Vbeta and 13 Jbeta primers. The authors' processing: An analysis that came later counted around 80 million unique TCR beta chains, approximately 10 million shared. TCRdb keeps only in-frame clones here, not all; method: immunoSEQ multiplex PCR. That table furnishes V, J and clone size, whereas the DNA furnished D and trimming. The repertoire includes about 120,000 clones, roughly 80% of them detected once, and roughly 10% sits in the top ten. The source of this sequence is a man aged 30 to 39 in good health and CMV-seropositive. The specimen was PBMCs.

For the CDR3, the DNA is TGTGCCAGTAGTATTGTTAGCGGGAGCTTCAAGACCCAGTACTTC. Its protein is CASSIVSGSFKTQYF. The chain joins TRBV19 to TRBJ2-5, with 9 bases aligning to TRBD2. Germline V gives CDR1 LNHDA, CDR2 SQIVND (reference sequence). After removal of 3 bases from V and 6 bases from J, the junction contained 8 bases not matched to a gene. The CDR3 has 15 residues.